The subject of this entry is one T cell receptor (beta chain). This CDR3 contains 14 residues. Trimming shortened V by 1 base and J by 3 bases, and 8 bases separated the two germline ends. The germline V gene encodes CDR1 LGHDT and CDR2 YNNKEL (reference sequence). The data were taken from a study of T cell responses to AZD1222 COVID-19 vaccine. Repertoires were generated with immunoSEQ multiplex PCR, while TCRdb's copy carries only in-frame clones and drops some. The repertoire includes 120,000 or so clones, approximately 83% of them detected once, and just under 9.5% sits in the top ten. The sample in question was peripheral blood, obtained on day 0 of AZD1222 vaccination. The sequence came from an adult in good health. J is TRBJ2-3 and V is TRBV3-1 (or the pseudogene TRBV3-2); D remains unclear. DNA for the CDR3: TGTGCCAGCAGCCAAGTTGTAGGGACAGATACGCAGTATTTT. This encodes CASSQVVGTDTQYF.